The 14 T cell receptor beta chains listed next were all sequenced from one sample in a study of T cell repertoires in ileal Crohn's disease. Libraries were prepared by immunoSEQ multiplex PCR; TCRdb keeps only in-frame clonotypes and omits some of them. The sample carries more than 5,500 clones, about three quarters recorded once. Sequencing was carried out using ileal tissue. The receptors come from an adult with Crohn's disease.

In this sample, this clone turned up a few times. The J gene is TRBJ1-2, the V gene TRBV30; tentatively, D is TRBD1 (6 bases). Trimming shortened V by 7 bases and J by 4 bases, and 13 bases separated the two germline ends. The CDR3 has 12 residues. In germline, CDR1 is GTSNPN, CDR2 SVGIG (reference sequence). The CDR3 loop is CAFKQGTYGYTF. CDR3 bases: TGTGCCTTTAAACAGGGAACCTATGGCTACACCTTC.

V is TRBV6-5 and J is TRBJ1-1, with a weak D call TRBD1 (6 bases). Deletions cut 7 bases from V and 0 bases from J, with 15 bases between. The germline V gene encodes CDR1 MNHEY and CDR2 SVGAGI. This CDR3 has 15 residues. The CDR3 nucleotides are TGTGCCAGCAACGGGAGGGGGGACATGAACACTGAAGCTTTCTTT. Amino acids: CASNGRGDMNTEAFF.

The rearrangement uses TRBV5-1 and TRBJ2-7; D is undetermined. Germline V gene sequence: CDR1 SGHRS, CDR2 YFSETQ. Trimming stripped 0 bases from V and 5 bases from J, with 12 bases between. The CDR3 sequence is 14 residues long. The CDR3 loop is CASSLADEQDEQYF. DNA of the CDR3: TGCGCCAGCAGCTTGGCCGACGAGCAGGACGAGCAGTACTTC.

This chain links TRBV19 with TRBJ2-7; D might be TRBD1 (6 bases). The CDR3 contains 13 residues. Germline CDR1 and CDR2: LNHDA and SQIVND (reference sequence). V lost 6 bases, J lost 2 bases, and 11 bases lay in between. CDR3 sequence reads: CASSIGTTYEQYF. CDR3 sequence (DNA): TGTGCCAGTAGCATCGGGACAACCTACGAGCAGTACTTC. The full variable domain, in which reference TRBV19 and TRBJ2-7 provide the parts outside the CDR3, is DGGITQSPKYLFRKEGQNVTLSCEQNLNHDAMYWYRQDPGQGLRLIYYSQIVNDFQKGDIAEGYSVSREKKESFPLTVTSAQKNPTAFYLCASSIGTTYEQYFGPGTRLTVT.

The rearrangement joins TRBV6-1 to TRBJ1-3, with D possibly being TRBD1 (6 bases). The V end lost 0 bases, the J end lost 0 bases, and 18 bases lay between the germline ends. The CDR3 runs 19 residues. Germline CDR1 MNHNS, CDR2 SASEGT. CDR3 DNA sequence: TGTGCCAGCAGTGAAGCTTACCTACAGGGTTATTCCTCTGGAAACACCATATATTTT. Its protein product is CASSEAYLQGYSSGNTIYF.

The gene calls are TRBV5-1 and TRBJ2-2, with 10 nucleotides matching TRBD2. After removal of 5 bases from V and 0 bases from J, the junction contained 1 base not matched to a gene. The CDR3 sequence is 15 residues long. CDR1 SGHRS and CDR2 YFSETQ come from the germline V gene. This CDR3 is CASRAGGSNTGELFF. Written as DNA, the CDR3 is TGCGCCAGCAGAGCGGGGGGGTCGAACACCGGGGAGCTGTTTTTT.

This clone appeared once. The V call is TRBV9, the J call TRBJ2-3; TRBD2 agrees at 9 bases. CDR1 SGDLS and CDR2 YYNGEE come from the germline V gene. The CDR3 totals 18 residues. The V segment lost 0 bases and the J segment 0 bases; nucleotides outside the gene matches: 8. As DNA, the CDR3 is TGTGCCAGCAGCGTAGCATCCAGCGGGGGGCTGAGCACAGATACGCAGTATTTT. Encoded protein: CASSVASSGGLSTDTQYF.

With regard to this clone: The same CDR3 also results from other DNA sequences found in this sample. V is TRBV19 and J is TRBJ2-3; TRBD2 agrees at 7 bases. The CDR3 is made up of 18 amino acids. Germline V lookup: CDR1 LNHDA, CDR2 SQIVND (reference sequence). V gave up 0 bases and J gave up 1 base; unmatched junction bases: 10. CDR3 in DNA: TGTGCCAGTAGTATAGATCCCTTGGCGGGAGCTCGCACAGATACGCAGTATTTT. This gives the protein CASSIDPLAGARTDTQYF.

This clone was seen only a few times. The CDR3 DNA is TGTGCCAGCAGCGCCGGGACTAGCGGGGGCGTTGGAGATACGCAGTATTTT. Its translation: CASSAGTSGGVGDTQYF. This sequence joins TRBV2 and TRBJ2-3, with 14 bases lining up with TRBD2. The CDR3 spans 17 residues. CDR1 and CDR2 (germline): SNHLY, FYNNEI. V trimming: 6 bases; J trimming: 5 bases; junction bases outside the gene matches: 10.

In nucleotides, the CDR3 is TGTGCCAGCCGGGGGACCGGGGAGCTGTTTTTT. Translated: CASRGTGELFF. The chain combines TRBV11-3 with TRBJ2-2, with D maybe TRBD2 (6 bases). CDR1 is SGHNT and CDR2 is YENEEA in the germline V gene. The V and J ends lost 8 bases and 5 bases respectively, with 6 bases between them. The CDR3 consists of 11 residues.

The chain is built from TRBV7-9 and TRBJ1-2; 7 nucleotides line up with TRBD1. This CDR3 contains 12 residues. Germline trimming cut 4 bases from V and 8 bases from J; bases unmatched to any gene: 4. Germline-derived CDR1 and CDR2 are SEHNR and FQNEAQ (reference sequence). This CDR3 is CASSSPRGGYTF. CDR3 in DNA: TGTGCCAGCAGCTCCCCCAGGGGGGGCTACACCTTC.

This chain connects TRBV11-2 to TRBJ1-5, with 9 bases lining up with TRBD1. CDR1 and CDR2 from the germline V gene are SGHAT and FQNNGV. With V trimmed by 6 bases and J by 6 bases, 6 bases remained unmatched. This CDR3 is 14 amino acids long. The CDR3 here is CASRDRGLGQPQHF. The CDR3 bases are TGTGCCAGCAGGGACAGGGGATTGGGTCAGCCCCAGCATTTT.

The chain links TRBV13 to TRBJ1-1, with D possibly being TRBD1 (5 bases). The CDR3 contains 12 residues. Trimming shortened V by 6 bases and J by 8 bases, and 13 bases separated the two germline ends. Looked up from germline, CDR1 is PRHDT and CDR2 is FYEKMQ (reference sequence). The CDR3 loop is CASRDLGGEAFF. Written as DNA, the CDR3 is TGTGCCAGCAGGGATTTGGGGGGGGAAGCTTTCTTT.

The rearrangement uses TRBV19 and TRBJ2-3; possible D gene TRBD2, 6 bases. The germline V gene encodes CDR1 LNHDA and CDR2 SQIVND (reference sequence). V dropped 6 bases and J dropped 4 bases, with 17 bases sitting between them. CDR3 size: 15 residues. The CDR3, as DNA: TGTGCCAGTAGGAACCGCGGGACCCTCCCAGATACGCAGTATTTT. Amino acid sequence: CASRNRGTLPDTQYF.